This is a list of T cell receptor beta chains from one sample in a study of monozygotic twins with inflammatory bowel disease. TCRdb reprocessed the 5' RACE reads and stores each CDR3 protein as one record, lacking DNA. This sample contains about 300,000 distinct CDR3 sequences. Sequenced: blood. The receptors derive from a human donor with ulcerative colitis or Crohn's disease, or a healthy co-twin of an affected twin (not recorded which). CDR3s include the opening cysteine and the closing phenylalanine or tryptophan.

v_gene: TRBV20-1
j_gene: TRBJ1-6
CDR3aa: CSARRQGNSPLHF

v_gene: TRBV7-9
j_gene: TRBJ1-4
CDR3aa: CASSLGTGTGSEKLFF

v_gene: TRBV28
j_gene: TRBJ2-7
CDR3aa: CASSFGLVYEQYF

v_gene: TRBV9
j_gene: TRBJ2-3
CDR3aa: CASSGTRFTDTQYF

v_gene: TRBV2
j_gene: TRBJ2-3
CDR3aa: CASSVRKDTQYF

v_gene: TRBV20-1
j_gene: TRBJ1-2
CDR3aa: CSAGGPYGYTF

v_gene: TRBV20-1
j_gene: TRBJ2-7
CDR3aa: CSSKLGQPYEQYF

v_gene: TRBV7-9
j_gene: TRBJ2-7
CDR3aa: CASSSYSYEQYF

v_gene: TRBV10-2
j_gene: TRBJ2-7
CDR3aa: CASSGQGRYEQYF

v_gene: TRBV10-3
j_gene: TRBJ2-7
CDR3aa: CAISERFGGQTSYEQYF